Shown below are 30 T cell receptor beta chains from a single sample sequenced in a study of blood T cell repertoires in COVID-19. This table comes from immunoSEQ multiplex PCR, and its TCRdb copy is limited to in-frame clones, with some not included. Of 240,000 or so clones listed, 82% are singletons. Sequenced input: peripheral blood. All receptors come from a woman aged 18 to 35 with acute or convalescent COVID-19.

V and J are TRBV5-4 and TRBJ2-1; 7 bases fit TRBD2. Trimming took 0 bases from V and 3 from J; bases not matched to a gene: 9. The CDR3 has 17 amino acids. Germline V gives CDR1 SGHNT, CDR2 YYREEE (reference sequence). The CDR3 loop reads CASSLAASGPFYNEQFF. The DNA of the CDR3 is TGTGCCAGCAGCTTGGCGGCTAGCGGCCCGTTCTACAATGAGCAGTTCTTC. Variable domain in full (rest from reference TRBV5-4 and TRBJ2-1): ETGVTQSPTHLIKTRGQQVTLRCSSQSGHNTVSWYQQALGQGPQFIFQYYREEENGRGNFPPRFSGLQFPNYSSELNVNALELDDSALYLCASSLAASGPFYNEQFFGPGTRLTVL.

The V call is TRBV9, the J call TRBJ2-3; 10 nucleotides agree with TRBD2. Trimming took 4 bases from V and 3 from J; bases not matched to a gene: 8. The CDR3 is 16 amino acids. CDR1 is SGDLS, CDR2 YYNGEE, per germline. CDR3 amino acids: CASSSPELAGTDTQYF. The CDR3 coding sequence is TGTGCCAGCAGCTCCCCCGAACTAGCGGGAACAGATACGCAGTATTTT.

The V call is TRBV5-1, the J call TRBJ1-4; D may be TRBD1 (6 bases). The germline gives CDR1 SGHRS, CDR2 YFSETQ. The CDR3 consists of 18 residues. Trimming stripped 1 base from V and 0 bases from J, with 16 bases between. CDR3 coding DNA: TGCGCCAGCAGCTTGAACCGGGACAACCTTGCAACTAATGAAAAACTGTTTTTT. This codes for CASSLNRDNLATNEKLFF.

The chain employs TRBV29-1 and TRBJ2-5, with a possible D match to TRBD1 (6 bases). The CDR3 runs 11 residues. Deletions cut 4 bases from V and 4 bases from J, with 7 bases between. CDR1 is SQVTM, CDR2 ANQGSEA, per germline. As DNA, the CDR3 is TGCAGCGTTGTAGGGGGAGAGACCCAGTACTTC. Translated: CSVVGGETQYF.

V and J are TRBV7-2 and TRBJ2-7; 16 positions match TRBD2. Germline CDR1 and CDR2: SGHTA and FQGNSA. This CDR3 comprises 17 residues. V lost 5 bases to trimming and J lost 6 bases; unmatched junction nucleotides: 10. The CDR3 DNA is TGTGCCAGCAGCACGGGACTAGCGGGAGGGCTTTCATCCGAGCAGTACTTC. This codes for CASSTGLAGGLSSEQYF.

The V gene is TRBV29-1, the J gene TRBJ2-3; TRBD2 aligns across 11 bases. The CDR3 consists of 15 residues. Losses at the gene ends were 7 bases for V and 6 bases for J; bases not matched to a gene: 12. Germline V gene data show CDR1 as SQVTM and CDR2 as ANQGSEA. CDR3 DNA: TGCAGCGCCACGGCCGATAGCGGGAGGGCTGATACGCAGTATTTT. Encoded protein: CSATADSGRADTQYF.

This chain uses TRBV2 with TRBJ1-1; weak D call: TRBD1 (5 bases). CDR3 size: 15 residues. The V end lost 8 bases, the J end lost 1 base, and 17 bases lay between the germline ends. Germline CDR1 and CDR2: SNHLY and FYNNEI. This CDR3 reads CASLPRGTPNTEAFF. CDR3 in DNA: TGTGCCAGCCTACCCCGGGGGACCCCGAACACTGAAGCTTTCTTT.

This chain joins TRBV7-9 and TRBJ2-7; 8 nucleotides line up with TRBD2. V lost 5 bases and J lost 0; bases outside the gene matches: 9. Germline loops: CDR1 SEHNR, CDR2 FQNEAQ (reference sequence). The CDR3 has 16 amino acids. CDR3 nucleotide sequence: TGTGCCAGCAGCCTCGGGGGGGGACGTTACTCCTACGAGCAGTACTTC. As protein: CASSLGGGRYSYEQYF.

The V call is TRBV19, the J call TRBJ1-6, with 10 bases that match TRBD1. This CDR3 spans 15 amino acids. Losses at the gene ends were 1 base for V and 10 bases for J; bases not matched to a gene: 4. Germline V lookup: CDR1 LNHDA, CDR2 SQIVND (reference sequence). The CDR3 loop is CASSIVGTGASPLHF. The CDR3 nucleotides read TGTGCCAGTAGTATAGTGGGGACAGGGGCATCACCCCTCCACTTT.

The chain recombines TRBV15 with TRBJ2-3; tentatively, D is TRBD1 (5 bases). This CDR3 is built from 16 residues. Trimming left V 0 bases short and J 1 base short, with 11 bases between. The germline V gene encodes CDR1 LNHNV and CDR2 YYDKDF (reference sequence). This CDR3 is CATSRDRVRGTDTQYF. CDR3 bases: TGTGCCACCAGCAGAGACAGGGTACGGGGCACAGATACGCAGTATTTT.

CDR3 DNA: TGTGCCAGCAACCGGGGGTTCAAGGCCCTCCAAGAGACCCAGTACTTC. Encoded protein: CASNRGFKALQETQYF. The gene calls are TRBV5-6 and TRBJ2-5; TRBD2 is a possible D gene (6 bases). The length of the CDR3 is 16 residues. The germline V gene has CDR1 SGHDT and CDR2 YYEEEE. The V and J ends lost 6 bases and 1 base respectively, with 19 bases between them. The full variable domain, rest sourced from reference TRBV5-6 and TRBJ2-5, is DAGVTQSPTHLIKTRGQQVTLRCSPKSGHDTVSWYQQALGQGPQFIFQYYEEEERQRGNFPDRFSGHQFPNYSSELNVNALLLGDSALYLCASNRGFKALQETQYFGPGTRLLVL.

About this clone itself: The same CDR3 can be traced to other DNA sequences in this sample. The chain links TRBV30 to TRBJ1-5; D is unclear. V was shortened by 0 bases and J by 2 bases, with 5 bases between the two germline ends. Germline values: CDR1 GTSNPN, CDR2 SVGIG (reference sequence). The CDR3 has 13 residues. CDR3 nucleotide sequence: TGTGCCTGGAGTGTAGGAGGCAATCAGCCCCAGCATTTT. This gives the protein CAWSVGGNQPQHF.

DNA of the CDR3: TGTGCCAGCAGCCCCAAGACAGGGTTTATTACTGAAGCTTTCTTT. Protein: CASSPKTGFITEAFF. The rearrangement uses TRBV11-2 and TRBJ1-1, with TRBD1 matching 7 bases. The CDR3 totals 15 residues. Trimming cost V 5 bases and J 5 bases; bases outside gene matches: 11. Germline V gene data show CDR1 as SGHAT and CDR2 as FQNNGV.

This sequence joins TRBV28 and TRBJ2-7, with D possibly being TRBD2 (7 bases). Trimming took 0 bases from V and 1 from J, leaving 13 bases between them. The germline gives CDR1 MDHEN, CDR2 SYDVKM. This CDR3 region has 16 residues. This chain's CDR3 is CASSLWGRGDSYEQYF. In DNA, the CDR3 is TGTGCCAGCAGTTTATGGGGGAGGGGGGATTCCTACGAGCAGTACTTC. Drawing the rest from reference TRBV28 and TRBJ2-7, the complete variable domain is DVKVTQSSRYLVKRTGEKVFLECVQDMDHENMFWYRQDPGLGLRLIYFSYDVKMKEKGDIPEGYSVSREKKERFSLILESASTNQTSMYLCASSLWGRGDSYEQYFGPGTRLTVT.

This chain joins TRBV7-2 and TRBJ1-5; a weak D match, TRBD1 (5 bases). CDR3 length equals 17 residues. Trimming shortened V by 5 bases and J by 5 bases, and 22 bases separated the two germline ends. CDR1 is SGHTA, CDR2 FQGNSA, per germline. CDR3 loop: CASSPRGGGNVYQPQHF. CDR3 nucleotide sequence: TGTGCCAGCAGCCCCCGCGGGGGGGGAAATGTTTATCAGCCCCAGCATTTT.

This clone was found a few times. V gene TRBV27 combines with J gene TRBJ2-7, with TRBD2 identical over 11 bases. J lost 2 bases, V lost 5 bases, and 5 bases had no gene match. The CDR3 consists of 15 residues. CDR1 and CDR2 from the germline V gene are MNHEY and SMNVEV (reference sequence). The CDR3 sequence: CASSPRLAGPYEQYF. In DNA, the CDR3 is TGTGCCAGCAGTCCCCGACTAGCGGGGCCCTACGAGCAGTACTTC.

V gene TRBV30 combines with J gene TRBJ2-5; D might be TRBD1 (6 bases). Trimming pared 2 bases from V and 5 bases from J, leaving 21 bases between. Germline V gene data show CDR1 as GTSNPN and CDR2 as SVGIG (reference sequence). This CDR3 comprises 16 residues. The DNA of the CDR3 is TGTGCCTGGAGTTCACCAGGGGCATTGGTTTCTGAGACCCAGTACTTC. Translation: CAWSSPGALVSETQYF.

The chain has TRBV2 and TRBJ2-7; 10 bases match TRBD2. CDR1 SNHLY and CDR2 FYNNEI come from the germline V gene. J lost 5 bases, V lost 10 bases, and 11 bases had no gene match. The CDR3 has 14 residues. The CDR3 DNA reads TGTGCCACCGACGATGGGACTAGCGACGACGAGCAGTACTTC. Translating gives CATDDGTSDDEQYF.

The V and J genes are TRBV3-1 (or the pseudogene TRBV3-2) and TRBJ1-2, with 11 bases that match TRBD1. Germline CDR1 is LGHDT and CDR2 is YNNKEL (reference sequence). The CDR3 is made up of 14 amino acids. V gave up 2 bases and J gave up 7 bases; unmatched junction bases: 3. For the CDR3, the DNA is TGTGCCAGCAGCCAAACGGGGACAGGGGGTGGCTACACCTTC. Its translation: CASSQTGTGGGYTF.

V is TRBV5-4 and J is TRBJ2-2; 8 bases map to TRBD2. The CDR3 covers 15 residues. In germline, CDR1 is SGHNT, CDR2 YYREEE (reference sequence). Trimming removed 6 bases from V and 7 bases from J; junction bases left unmatched: 11. Here the CDR3 reads CASNPSGGPFGELFF. The CDR3 DNA is TGTGCCAGCAACCCTTCGGGAGGGCCCTTCGGGGAGCTGTTTTTT.

The V call is TRBV10-2, the J call TRBJ2-3; 12 bases agree with TRBD2. Germline-derived CDR1 and CDR2 are WSHSY and SAAADI. V lost 8 bases to trimming and J lost 4 bases; unmatched junction nucleotides: 1. The CDR3 is 13 residues long. Here the CDR3 reads CASLAGGSDTQYF. The CDR3 coding sequence is TGCGCCAGCCTAGCGGGAGGGTCAGATACGCAGTATTTT.

The chain joins TRBV7-8 to TRBJ1-2; 7 bases line up with TRBD1. Germline-derived CDR1 and CDR2 are SGHVS and FQNEAQ. The CDR3 contains 15 residues. Germline trimming cut 4 bases from V and 4 bases from J; bases unmatched to any gene: 9. The CDR3 coding sequence is TGTGCCAGCAGCTCCGACAGGGCCTTACCCTATGGCTACACCTTC. Translating it yields CASSSDRALPYGYTF.

The rearrangement links TRBV29-1 to TRBJ2-1; 9 bases map to TRBD1. Germline V gene lookup returns CDR1 SQVTM and CDR2 ANQGSEA. The V and J ends lost 2 bases and 6 bases, in that order; junction bases with no gene match: 8. The CDR3 consists of 15 residues. The CDR3 spells CSVETAGQGANEQFF. The DNA for the CDR3 is TGCAGCGTTGAAACAGCGGGACAGGGCGCCAATGAGCAGTTCTTC.

The V gene is TRBV7-9, the J gene TRBJ2-3; D possibly corresponds to TRBD1 (5 bases). This CDR3 is built from 11 residues. In germline, CDR1 is SEHNR, CDR2 FQNEAQ (reference sequence). The CDR3 here is CATRVTDTQYF. The CDR3 DNA reads as TGTGCGACCAGGGTCACAGATACGCAGTATTTT.

The J gene is TRBJ2-1, the V gene TRBV7-2, with D maybe TRBD2 (5 bases). Trimming left V 0 bases short and J 6 bases short, with 18 bases between. Germline CDR1 is SGHTA and CDR2 is FQGNSA. The CDR3 totals 17 residues. This CDR3 is CASSLAHLARIPNEQFF. The CDR3 DNA reads TGTGCCAGCAGCTTAGCCCACTTAGCGCGGATCCCCAATGAGCAGTTCTTC.

The CDR3 DNA follows: TGTGCCAGCAGTTACTCCAGGGGAAACTATGGCTACACCTTC. Translating gives CASSYSRGNYGYTF. The rearrangement joins TRBV6-5 to TRBJ1-2; D is perhaps TRBD1 (6 bases). The CDR3 extends over 14 amino acids. Germline CDR1 reads MNHEY; CDR2 reads SVGAGI. The V end lost 0 bases, the J end lost 2 bases, and 7 bases lay between the germline ends.

The gene calls are TRBV7-2 and TRBJ2-1; D possibly corresponds to TRBD2 (5 bases). The CDR3 length is 12 residues. Germline loops: CDR1 SGHTA, CDR2 FQGNSA. Trimming left V 2 bases short and J 10 bases short, with 9 bases between. The DNA for the CDR3 is TGTGCCAGCAGCTTATGGGGAGAGGAGCAGTTCTTC. Translated: CASSLWGEEQFF.

The J gene is TRBJ2-2, the V gene TRBV27; 8 bases are shared with TRBD1. The CDR3 runs to 16 residues. CDR1 is MNHEY, CDR2 SMNVEV, per germline (reference sequence). V dropped 1 base and J dropped 4; count of bases not matched to a gene: 5. CDR3 nucleotides: TGTGCCAGCAGTTTATTCGGACAGGGTGGCACCGGGGAGCTGTTTTTT. Translation gives CASSLFGQGGTGELFF.

This clone was seen a handful of times. This chain's CDR3 is CASSRWGGTEAFF. CDR3 DNA: TGTGCCAGCAGTAGATGGGGAGGTACTGAAGCTTTCTTT. The chain carries TRBV27 and TRBJ1-1; D remains unclear. Germline V gene lookup returns CDR1 MNHEY and CDR2 SMNVEV (reference sequence). The CDR3 spans 13 residues. Trimming shortened V by 5 bases and J by 5 bases, and 12 bases separated the two germline ends.

V usage is TRBV4-3 and J usage is TRBJ2-3; 14 nucleotides agree with TRBD2. Germline lookup yields CDR1 LGHNA and CDR2 YSLEER. J gave up 3 bases and V 4 bases, and 6 bases lay outside the gene matches. The CDR3 has 17 residues. The CDR3 region has the DNA TGCGCCAGCAGCCCGGGACTAGCGGGAGTACCGACAGATACGCAGTATTTT. It encodes CASSPGLAGVPTDTQYF.